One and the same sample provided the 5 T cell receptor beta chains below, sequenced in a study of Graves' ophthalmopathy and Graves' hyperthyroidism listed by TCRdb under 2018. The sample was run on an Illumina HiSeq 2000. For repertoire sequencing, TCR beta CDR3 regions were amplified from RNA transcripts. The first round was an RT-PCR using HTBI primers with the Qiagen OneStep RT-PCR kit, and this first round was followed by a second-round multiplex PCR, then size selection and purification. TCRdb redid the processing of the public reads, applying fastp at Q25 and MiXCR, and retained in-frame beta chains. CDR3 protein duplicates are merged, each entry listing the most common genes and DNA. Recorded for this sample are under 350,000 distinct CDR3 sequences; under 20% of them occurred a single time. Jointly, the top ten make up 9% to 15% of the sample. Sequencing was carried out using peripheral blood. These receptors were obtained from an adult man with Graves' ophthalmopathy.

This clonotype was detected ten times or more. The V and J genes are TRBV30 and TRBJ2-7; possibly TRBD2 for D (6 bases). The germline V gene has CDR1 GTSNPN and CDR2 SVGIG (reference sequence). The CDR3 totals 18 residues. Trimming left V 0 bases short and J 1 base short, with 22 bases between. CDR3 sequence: CAWSVRGFLGGRSYEQYF. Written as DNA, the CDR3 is TGTGCCTGGAGTGTACGAGGTTTTTTGGGAGGTCGGTCCTACGAGCAGTACTTC.

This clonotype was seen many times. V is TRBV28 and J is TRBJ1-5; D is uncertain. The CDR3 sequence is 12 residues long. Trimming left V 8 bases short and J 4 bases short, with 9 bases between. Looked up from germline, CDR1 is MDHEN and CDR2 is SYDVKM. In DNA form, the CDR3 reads TGTGCCAGCGGATCGGGGAATCAGCCCCAGCATTTT. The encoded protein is CASGSGNQPQHF.

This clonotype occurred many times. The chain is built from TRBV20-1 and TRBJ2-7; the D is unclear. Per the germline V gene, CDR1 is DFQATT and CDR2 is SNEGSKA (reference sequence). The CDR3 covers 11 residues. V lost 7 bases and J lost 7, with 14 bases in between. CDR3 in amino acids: CSVIRVREQYF. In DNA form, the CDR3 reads TGCAGTGTTATACGGGTGAGGGAGCAGTACTTC.

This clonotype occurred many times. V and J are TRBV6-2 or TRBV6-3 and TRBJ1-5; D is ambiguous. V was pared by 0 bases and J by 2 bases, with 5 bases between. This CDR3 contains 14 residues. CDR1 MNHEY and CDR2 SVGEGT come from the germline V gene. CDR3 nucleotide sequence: TGTGCCAGCAGTTACTCGCTGGGCAATCAGCCCCAGCATTTT. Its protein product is CASSYSLGNQPQHF.

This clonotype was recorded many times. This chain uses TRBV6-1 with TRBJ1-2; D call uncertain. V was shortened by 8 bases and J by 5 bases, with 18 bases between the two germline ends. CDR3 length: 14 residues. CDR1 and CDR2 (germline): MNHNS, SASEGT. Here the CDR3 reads CASGKERSQYGYTF. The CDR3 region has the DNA TGTGCCAGCGGGAAGGAGCGGTCCCAATATGGCTACACCTTC.